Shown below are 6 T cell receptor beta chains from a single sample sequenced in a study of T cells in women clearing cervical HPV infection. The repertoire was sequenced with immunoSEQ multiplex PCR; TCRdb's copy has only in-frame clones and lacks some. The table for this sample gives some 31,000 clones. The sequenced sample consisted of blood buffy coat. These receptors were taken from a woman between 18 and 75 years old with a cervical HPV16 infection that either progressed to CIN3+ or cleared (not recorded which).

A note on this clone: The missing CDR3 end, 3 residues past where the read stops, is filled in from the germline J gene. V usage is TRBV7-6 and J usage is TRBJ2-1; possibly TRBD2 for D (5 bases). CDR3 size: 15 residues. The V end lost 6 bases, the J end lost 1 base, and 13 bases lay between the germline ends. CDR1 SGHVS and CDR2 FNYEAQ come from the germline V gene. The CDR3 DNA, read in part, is TGTGCCAGCAGGGCGGGCGCAAGTTCCTACAATGAG. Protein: CASRAGASSYNE. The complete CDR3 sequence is CASRAGASSYNEQFF.

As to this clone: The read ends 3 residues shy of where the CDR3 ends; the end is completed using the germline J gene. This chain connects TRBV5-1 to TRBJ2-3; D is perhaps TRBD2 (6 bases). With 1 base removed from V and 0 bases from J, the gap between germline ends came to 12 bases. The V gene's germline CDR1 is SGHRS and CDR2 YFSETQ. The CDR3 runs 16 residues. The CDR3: CASSLSGGVSTDTQYF. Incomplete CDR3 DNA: TGCGCCAGCAGCTTGTCAGGCGGGGTAAGCACAGATACG.

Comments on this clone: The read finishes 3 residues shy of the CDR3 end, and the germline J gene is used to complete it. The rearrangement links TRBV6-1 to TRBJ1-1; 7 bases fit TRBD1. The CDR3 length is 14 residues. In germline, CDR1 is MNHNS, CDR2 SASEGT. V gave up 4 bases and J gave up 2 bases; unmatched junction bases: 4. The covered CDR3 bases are TGTGCCAGCAGTGCGACAGGGACAAACACTGAA. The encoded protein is CASSATGTNTE. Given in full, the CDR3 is CASSATGTNTEAFF.

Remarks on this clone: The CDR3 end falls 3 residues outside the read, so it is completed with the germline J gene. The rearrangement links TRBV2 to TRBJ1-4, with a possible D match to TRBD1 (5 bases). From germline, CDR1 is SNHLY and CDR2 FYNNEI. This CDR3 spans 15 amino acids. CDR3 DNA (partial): TGTGCCAGCAGTGGTGGGTACTCTGGGGCCAACGTA. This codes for CASSGGYSGANV. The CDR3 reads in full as CASSGGYSGANVLFF. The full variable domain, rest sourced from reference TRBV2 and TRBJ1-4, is EPEVTQTPSHQVTQMGQEVILRCVPISNHLYFYWYRQILGQKVEFLVSFYNNEISEKSEIFDDQFSVERPDGSNFTLKIRSTKLEDSAMYFCASSGGYSGANVLFFGSGTQLSVL.

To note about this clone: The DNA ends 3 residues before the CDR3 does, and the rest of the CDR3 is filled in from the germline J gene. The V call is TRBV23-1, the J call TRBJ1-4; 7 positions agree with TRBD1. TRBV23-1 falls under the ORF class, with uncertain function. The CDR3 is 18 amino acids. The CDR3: CASSGAGGGSSGANVLFF. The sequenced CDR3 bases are TGCGCCAGCAGTGGGGCCGGAGGGGGCAGCTCTGGGGCCAACGTA.

CDR3 bases read: TGTGCCAGCAGCTTAGTTACAGGGTCGGGTGGTGAA. Its protein product is CASSLVTGSGGE. The full CDR3 reads CASSLVTGSGGEAFF. J is TRBJ1-1 and V is TRBV7-9, with a tentative D call TRBD1 (6 bases). The CDR3 is cut off 3 residues early in the read; its end comes from the germline J gene. The CDR3 is made up of 15 amino acids. V lost 1 base to trimming and J lost 7 bases, with 16 bases between them. Germline V gives CDR1 SEHNR, CDR2 FQNEAQ (reference sequence).